This T cell receptor beta chain comes out of a study of T cell responses to AZD1222 COVID-19 vaccine. V was shortened by 5 bases and J by 2 bases, with 16 bases between the two germline ends. The germline CDR1 and CDR2 sequences are PRHDT and FYEKMQ (reference sequence). The CDR3 has 15 amino acids. Profiling relied on immunoSEQ multiplex PCR, and the TCRdb table lists in-frame clones only, not all of them. Of 200,000 to 250,000 clones in the sample, about 92% were seen once. The rearrangement links TRBV13 to TRBJ2-7; no reliable D call. The sequencing used peripheral blood, collected on day 0 of MenACWY control vaccination. This TCR came from an adult in good health. Here the CDR3 reads CASSPYKPETYEQYF. The CDR3 region has the DNA TGTGCCAGCAGCCCTTATAAGCCGGAGACCTACGAGCAGTACTTC.